This T cell receptor (beta chain) came from a study of cytomegalovirus exposure and HLA in healthy donors. Regarding the study as a whole: Both high specificity and high sensitivity reportedly marked the classifier's diagnosis of cytomegalovirus status. Most TCR sequences were rare, but some public TCRs occurred in many donors.

Comments on this clone: The antigen remains unidentified.

PCR employed 60 Vbeta and 13 Jbeta primers. Here immunoSEQ multiplex PCR was the method, and the copy in TCRdb shows in-frame clones only, minus some. The repertoire holds about 140,000 clones, with around 57% as singletons. This CDR3 is 13 amino acids long. Deletions cut 1 base from V and 8 bases from J, with 11 bases between. The V gene's germline CDR1 is SGHVS and CDR2 FNYEAQ. The specimen was PBMCs. The chain couples TRBV7-6 to TRBJ1-2, with D tentatively TRBD1 (5 bases). This receptor was taken from a male donor in good health and CMV-seronegative. The DNA for the CDR3 is TGTGCCAGCAGCTTAGAAGGGACTACCGGCTACACCTTC. Residues: CASSLEGTTGYTF.